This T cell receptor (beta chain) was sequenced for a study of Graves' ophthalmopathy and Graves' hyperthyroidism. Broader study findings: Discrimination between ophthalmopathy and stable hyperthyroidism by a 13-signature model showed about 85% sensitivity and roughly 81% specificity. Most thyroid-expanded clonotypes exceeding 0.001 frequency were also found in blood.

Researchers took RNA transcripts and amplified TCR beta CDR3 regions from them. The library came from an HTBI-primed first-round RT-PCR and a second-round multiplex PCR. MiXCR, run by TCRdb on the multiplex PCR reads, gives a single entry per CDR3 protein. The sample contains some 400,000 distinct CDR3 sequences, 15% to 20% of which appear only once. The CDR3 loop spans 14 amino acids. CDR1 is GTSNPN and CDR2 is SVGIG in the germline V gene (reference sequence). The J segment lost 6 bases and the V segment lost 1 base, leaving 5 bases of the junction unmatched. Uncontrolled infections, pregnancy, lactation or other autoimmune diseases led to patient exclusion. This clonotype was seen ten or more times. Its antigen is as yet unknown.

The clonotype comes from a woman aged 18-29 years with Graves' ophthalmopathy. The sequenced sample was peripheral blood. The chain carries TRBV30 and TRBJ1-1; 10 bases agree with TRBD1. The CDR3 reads CAWSGQGATAEAFF. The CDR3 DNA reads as TGTGCCTGGAGTGGACAGGGGGCGACGGCTGAAGCTTTCTTT.